Below, one T cell receptor (beta chain) is given with its context. Its matching antigen is unknown. Produced via immunoSEQ multiplex PCR; TCRdb's table is partial and in-frame only. The table has under 100,000 clones, around 92% seen once; the top ten hold about 0.4%. This sample was included in a study of graft-versus-host responses after intestinal transplantation. The overall study: Grafts that recipients had were multivisceral, liver-intestinal, or isolated intestinal transplants. Findings and caveats of the study: Allografts carried high graft-versus-host to host-versus-graft clonal ratios in patients having graft-donor T cell macrochimerism.

Trimming removed 3 bases from V and 5 bases from J, with 7 bases in between. This CDR3 spans 12 amino acids. The germline gives CDR1 SGHVS, CDR2 FQNEAQ. This specimen consisted of unstimulated CD8+ T cells sorted from spleen or lymph node cells, obtained before transplant. This TCR was sampled from a human donor who was the organ donor for an intestinal transplant. V and J are TRBV7-8 and TRBJ1-1; D gene uncertain. For the CDR3, the DNA is TGTGCCAGCAGCTTCATGGAGACTGAAGCTTTCTTT. This sequence encodes CASSFMETEAFF. Complete variable domain (other parts from reference TRBV7-8 and TRBJ1-1): GAGVSQSPRYKVAKRGQDVALRCDPISGHVSLFWYQQALGQGPEFLTYFQNEAQLDKSGLPSDRFFAERPEGSVSTLKIQRTQQEDSAVYLCASSFMETEAFFGQGTRLTVV.